This is a list of T cell receptor beta chains from one sample in a study of T cell responses to AZD1222 COVID-19 vaccine. The method was immunoSEQ multiplex PCR; TCRdb's version includes in-frame clones alone and lacks a portion of them. This sample yields 110,000 to 150,000 clones, of which 85% to 95% are seen a single time; about 5.1% belongs to the top ten. Sequenced here: peripheral blood, sampled on day 0 of AZD1222 vaccination. These receptors were obtained from an adult in good health. CDR3s include the opening cysteine and the closing phenylalanine or tryptophan. Fields, in order: clone size, D gene, J gene, V gene, CDR3 DNA, CDR3 protein. A D gene is named only where the DNA matches it firmly. Rows give clone size only sometimes, using once, few, many, or a class for an expanded clone.

>.|.|TRBJ2-6|TRBV2
TGTGCCAGCAGTGAAAGGAGGGAGAGGGCCAACGTCCTGACTTTC
CASSERRERANVLTF
>.|.|TRBJ1-4|TRBV30
TGTGCCTGGAGTGTAGGTCTGGAGGAAAAACTGTTTTTT
CAWSVGLEEKLFF
>.|TRBD1|TRBJ1-2|TRBV3-1/TRBV3-2
TGTGCCAGCAGCCAACCCCCGACAGGGGTAAATGGCTACACCTTC
CASSQPPTGVNGYTF
>.|.|TRBJ2-5|TRBV5-6
TGTGCCAGCAGCTCGACGTACCAAGAGACCCAGTACTTC
CASSSTYQETQYF
>.|TRBD2|TRBJ2-1|TRBV7-9
TGTGCCAGCAGCCCCCGACTAGCGGGGGTCTACAATGAGCAGTTCTTC
CASSPRLAGVYNEQFF
>.|TRBD2|TRBJ2-1|TRBV11-1
TGTGCCAGCAGCCTTAGCGGGAGCTCCTACAATGAGCAGTTCTTC
CASSLSGSSYNEQFF
>.|TRBD2|TRBJ2-1|TRBV5-1
TGCGCCAGCAGCAACTTAGCGGGGGACAACAATGAGCAGTTCTTC
CASSNLAGDNNEQFF
>.|.|TRBJ1-1|TRBV7-9
TGTGCCAGCAGCTTAGTGGCAGAAACTAAGCAAATGAACACTGAAGCTTTCTTT
CASSLVAETKQMNTEAFF
>few|TRBD1|TRBJ1-6|TRBV19
TGTGCCAGTAGTATCGGGACAGGTCCTGGTTCACCCCTCCACTTT
CASSIGTGPGSPLHF
>.|.|TRBJ2-3|TRBV6-2/TRBV6-3
TGTGCCAGCAGTTACTCTAGTGGATATACGCAGTATTTT
CASSYSSGYTQYF
>.|TRBD1|TRBJ2-7|TRBV27
TGTGCCAGCAGTTTACGGGGACAGGGGGCCTACGAGCAGTACTTC
CASSLRGQGAYEQYF
>.|.|TRBJ1-2|TRBV28
TGTGCCAGCAGTTTACATAGAATGGAAGGCTACACCTTC
CASSLHRMEGYTF
>.|TRBD1|TRBJ2-2|TRBV5-1
TGCGCCAGCAGTGACCGACAGGGGTCGAACACCGGGGAGCTGTTTTTT
CASSDRQGSNTGELFF
>once|.|TRBJ1-5|TRBV2
TGTGCCAGCAGTGTGTTGGGGGCGGGCAATCAGCCCCAGCATTTT
CASSVLGAGNQPQHF
>.|TRBD1|TRBJ2-7|TRBV9
TGTGCCAGCAGCGTAGGACAGGGGGCTTACGAGCAGTACTTC
CASSVGQGAYEQYF
>.|.|TRBJ1-2|TRBV28
TGTGCCAGCACCCCCGACAGAGACTATGGCTACACCTTC
CASTPDRDYGYTF
>.|.|TRBJ1-2|TRBV5-1
TGCGCCAGCAGCTTTAGTACAGGAGACTATGGCTACACCTTC
CASSFSTGDYGYTF
>.|.|TRBJ1-1|TRBV6-5
TGTGCCAGCAGGAAGGACGTCGTGAACACTGAAGCTTTCTTT
CASRKDVVNTEAFF
>.|.|TRBJ2-5|TRBV4-1
TGCGCCAGCAGCCAAGACCGGACGACTCAAGAGACCCAGTACTTC
CASSQDRTTQETQYF
>once|.|TRBJ1-5|TRBV28
TGTGCCAGCAGTTTGGGAGGGCGACCTGCACGGGATCAGCCCCAGCATTTT
CASSLGGRPARDQPQHF
>.|.|TRBJ2-2|TRBV19
TGTGCCAGTAGGGGACAAAGCTCGAACACCGGGGAGCTGTTTTTT
CASRGQSSNTGELFF
>.|.|TRBJ1-4|TRBV12-3/TRBV12-4
TGTGCCAGCAGTCTTCAGGGAAACGAAAAACTGTTTTTT
CASSLQGNEKLFF
>.|.|TRBJ2-4|TRBV5-1
TGCGCCAGCAGCTTAGGGGGAGATAGCATTCAGTACTTC
CASSLGGDSIQYF
>once|.|TRBJ1-1|TRBV11-1
TGTGCCAGCAGCTTAGCCACGGCGTTAGACTTT
CASSLATALDF
>.|.|TRBJ1-5|TRBV20-1
TGCAGTGCTAGTACTGGGATCAATCAGCCCCAGCATTTT
CSASTGINQPQHF
>once|.|TRBJ1-4|TRBV5-6
TGTGCCAGCAGCGTTGGGCCTTTGACGGGAAATGAAAAACTGTTTTTT
CASSVGPLTGNEKLFF
>.|.|TRBJ2-5|TRBV4-1
TGCGCCAGCAGCCAAGATGGGGAGGAGGGAGAGACCCAGTACTTC
CASSQDGEEGETQYF
>.|.|TRBJ1-3|TRBV18
TGTGCCAGCTCACCTACCGCTGGAAACACCATATATTTT
CASSPTAGNTIYF
>once|.|TRBJ2-3|TRBV6-1
TGTGCCAGCAGTGACCTAGCAGCTAGCACAGATACGCAGTATTTT
CASSDLAASTDTQYF
>.|.|TRBJ2-1|TRBV5-1
TGCGCCAGCAGCTTGGAGGCCGCCCACAATGAGCAGTTCTTC
CASSLEAAHNEQFF
>.|.|TRBJ2-7|TRBV30
TGTGCCTGGAGGTCAGCTTCCTACGAGCAGTACTTC
CAWRSASYEQYF
>.|TRBD1|TRBJ1-6|TRBV13
TGTGCCAGCAGCTTAGTACAGGGGGGTTCACCCCTCCACTTT
CASSLVQGGSPLHF
>.|.|TRBJ2-1|TRBV19
TGTGCCAGTAGTATCGGTCAGGGGAACTCCTACAATGAGCAGTTCTTC
CASSIGQGNSYNEQFF
>.|.|TRBJ1-5|TRBV7-8
TGTGCCAGCAGCTTGGCGGGGCGAAGCAATCAGCCCCAGCATTTT
CASSLAGRSNQPQHF
>.|.|TRBJ1-1|TRBV7-2
TGTGCCAGCAGCTTAGGGCCAGGGCGGAACACTGAAGCTTTCTTT
CASSLGPGRNTEAFF
>.|TRBD2|TRBJ2-1|TRBV28
TGTGCCAGCCGGGTAGCGGGGAGCTCCTACAATGAGCAGTTCTTC
CASRVAGSSYNEQFF
>.|.|TRBJ1-1|TRBV6-5
TGTGCCAGCACCAAAAGTTGGGACACTGAAGCTTTCTTT
CASTKSWDTEAFF
>.|TRBD2|TRBJ2-1|TRBV10-3
TGTGCCATCAGAGGTAGCGGGCTGGACCGAAGCAATGAGCAGTTCTTC
CAIRGSGLDRSNEQFF
>once|.|TRBJ2-3|TRBV30
TGTGCCTGGAGTGTATACACAGATACGCAGTATTTT
CAWSVYTDTQYF
>.|.|TRBJ2-3|TRBV12-5
TGTGCTAGTGGTTTGTCTAGCACGGATACGCAGTATTTT
CASGLSSTDTQYF
>.|TRBD1|TRBJ2-1|TRBV6-5
TGTGCCAGCAGTTACGGGACAGCAGAGACTGAGCAGTTCTTC
CASSYGTAETEQFF
>.|.|TRBJ2-5|TRBV19
TGTGCCAGTAGTACCCGGGACGGTTTCCAAGAGACCCAGTACTTC
CASSTRDGFQETQYF
>.|.|TRBJ1-6|TRBV5-1
TGCGCCAGCAGCTTCGACAGAGGGAATTCACCCCTCCACTTT
CASSFDRGNSPLHF
>.|.|TRBJ1-3|TRBV30
TGTGCCTGGGGACCGGGCGGAAACACCATATATTTT
CAWGPGGNTIYF
>.|.|TRBJ2-2|TRBV7-3
TGTGCCAGCAGCGAGGGGGGACAGCCGAACACCGGGGAGCTGTTTTTT
CASSEGGQPNTGELFF
>.|TRBD2|TRBJ2-5|TRBV12-3/TRBV12-4
TGTGCCAGCAGTTTGGGACTAGCAGAGACCCAGTACTTC
CASSLGLAETQYF
>few|.|TRBJ2-7|TRBV7-2
TGTGCCAGCAGCTTAGGAACGGGGAGCTACGAGCAGTACTTC
CASSLGTGSYEQYF
>.|TRBD1|TRBJ1-2|TRBV5-4
TGTGCCAGCAGCTTGTCACAGGGGAGGGTTTATGGCTACACCTTC
CASSLSQGRVYGYTF
>.|.|TRBJ1-5|TRBV5-5
TGTGCCAGCAGCCGGCTCCCGAGGTCCGATCAGCCCCAGCATTTT
CASSRLPRSDQPQHF
>.|TRBD2|TRBJ2-4|TRBV28
TGTGCCAGCATTTCTAGCGGGAGTGGAGCCAAAAACATTCAGTACTTC
CASISSGSGAKNIQYF
>.|TRBD1|TRBJ1-2|TRBV28
TGTGCCAGCAGTCCGCCGACAGGGCTAGGGGGCTACACCTTC
CASSPPTGLGGYTF
>.|TRBD1|TRBJ1-1|TRBV6-1
TGTGCCAGCAGTGAGGACAGGGGGAACACTGAAGCTTTCTTT
CASSEDRGNTEAFF
>.|.|TRBJ2-7|TRBV7-2
TGTGCCAGCAGCTTACCGACGGGCTACGAGCAGTACTTC
CASSLPTGYEQYF
>.|TRBD2|TRBJ2-1|TRBV15
TGTGCCACCAGCAGAGAGACTAGCGGGAGTGATTATGAGCAGTTCTTC
CATSRETSGSDYEQFF
>.|TRBD1|TRBJ1-1|TRBV18
TGTGCCAGCTCACTCTGGACGACAGGGACGAACACTGAAGCTTTCTTT
CASSLWTTGTNTEAFF
>few|TRBD1|TRBJ2-1|TRBV28
TGTGCCAGCAGTCCTGACAGGGAATTCAATGAGCAGTTCTTC
CASSPDREFNEQFF
>.|.|TRBJ2-3|TRBV11-1
TGTGCCAGCAGCTTTGGGTCCGATACGCAGTATTTT
CASSFGSDTQYF
>once|.|TRBJ2-1|TRBV27
TGTGCCAGCAGTTTAATCCCGGTCCATTACAATGAGCAGTTCTTC
CASSLIPVHYNEQFF
>.|.|TRBJ1-5|TRBV7-8
TGTGCCAGCAGCTTTTCAGGGGCGGATCAGCCCCAGCATTTT
CASSFSGADQPQHF